The rows below give T cell receptor beta chains drawn from one sample of a study of T cell responses to AZD1222 COVID-19 vaccine. TCRdb's table, derived via immunoSEQ multiplex PCR, lists solely in-frame clones and lacks some. The repertoire consists of more than 95,000 clones, with roughly 88% occurring once and the leading ten covering under 3%. Specimen: peripheral blood, collected on day 0 of AZD1222 vaccination. These receptors were collected from an adult in good health. Each CDR3 is given with its conserved first and last residue. Each record gives: J gene, V gene, clone size, D gene, CDR3 DNA, CDR3 protein. D genes are given only for firm matches. The size of a clone is reported for some rows only, either as once, few or many, or as a class for expanded clones.

TRBJ1-2 | TRBV7-8 | - | - | TGTGCCAGCAGCTTACGGCAGGGCGCTGACTATGGCTACACCTTC | CASSLRQGADYGYTF
TRBJ1-5 | TRBV5-1 | - | TRBD1 | TGCGCCAGCAGCCCAGACAGGGATCATCAGCCCCAGCATTTT | CASSPDRDHQPQHF
TRBJ1-4 | TRBV6-6 | - | - | TGTGCCAGCAGTTGGCAGGCAACTAATGAAAAACTGTTTTTT | CASSWQATNEKLFF
TRBJ2-7 | TRBV7-2 | - | - | TGTGCCAGCAGCTTAGCCCCAGGGGCCTACGAGCAGTACTTC | CASSLAPGAYEQYF
TRBJ2-5 | TRBV4-1 | - | - | TGCGCCAGCAGCCAAGTGCTCGACGGGGGGACACCCCAAGAGACCCAGTACTTC | CASSQVLDGGTPQETQYF
TRBJ2-2 | TRBV6-6 | - | - | TGTGCCAGCAGTTACCTCCAGGGGACCGGGGAGCTGTTTTTT | CASSYLQGTGELFF
TRBJ2-4 | TRBV4-3 | once | TRBD1 | TGCGCCAGCAGCCCGGGGACAGGAGGGAAAAACATTCAGTACTTC | CASSPGTGGKNIQYF
TRBJ1-2 | TRBV7-6 | - | - | TGTGCCAGCAGGGGGGAGGAAGGTAGAGGCTACACCTTC | CASRGEEGRGYTF
TRBJ1-4 | TRBV5-1 | - | - | TGCGCCAGCAGCTTAGGGACAACTAATGAAAAACTGTTTTTT | CASSLGTTNEKLFF
TRBJ1-1 | TRBV6-1 | - | - | TGTGCCAGCAGTGAACCCCGTCGAGGCAATGAAGCTTTCTTT | CASSEPRRGNEAFF
TRBJ1-2 | TRBV7-2 | - | - | TGTGCCAGCAACCTTGATAGTGTTGGCTACACCTTC | CASNLDSVGYTF
TRBJ1-2 | TRBV6-5 | - | TRBD1 | TGTGCCAGCAGTACGCCGGGACAGGGGGATGGCTACACCTTC | CASSTPGQGDGYTF
TRBJ1-1 | TRBV19 | - | - | TGTGCCAGTAGCACCGGGACAAGCCAATACACTGAAGCTTTCTTT | CASSTGTSQYTEAFF
TRBJ2-1 | TRBV7-8 | - | TRBD2 | TGTGCCAGCAGCTTAGCCAGCGGGGGAGTGGAGCAGTTCTTC | CASSLASGGVEQFF
TRBJ2-5 | TRBV11-2 | once | - | TGTGCCAGCAGCTTAGGGTCTTCTCCCCCAAACCAAGAGACCCAGTACTTC | CASSLGSSPPNQETQYF
TRBJ1-6 | TRBV5-4 | - | TRBD1 | TGTGCCAGCAGCGATAGGGACAGACATCCACCCCTCCACTTT | CASSDRDRHPPLHF
TRBJ1-6 | TRBV2 | - | - | TGTGCCAGCAGATCCGCACAGGGTGTTCCCCTCCACTTT | CASRSAQGVPLHF
TRBJ2-6 | TRBV6-5 | - | - | TGTGCCAGCAGTTATGGCGGGGCTGGGGCCAACGTCCTGACTTTC | CASSYGGAGANVLTF
TRBJ1-6 | TRBV19 | - | - | TGTGCCAGTAGTAAGGAGAGCTCCTATAATTCACCCCTCCACTTT | CASSKESSYNSPLHF
TRBJ2-1 | TRBV2 | - | - | TGTGCCAGCAGTCGAGGGGGAATATACAATGAGCAGTTCTTC | CASSRGGIYNEQFF
TRBJ1-2 | TRBV4-3 | - | - | TGCGCCAGCAGCCAAGATCCGGGGCGACAGTCCGATTATGGCTACACCTTC | CASSQDPGRQSDYGYTF
TRBJ1-2 | TRBV6-5 | - | TRBD1 | TGTGCCAGCAGACGTACAGGGGGCCCGTATGGCTACACCTTC | CASRRTGGPYGYTF
TRBJ1-1 | TRBV5-1 | - | - | TGCGCCAGCAGCTTGGAGGGGCCGAACACTGAAGCTTTCTTT | CASSLEGPNTEAFF
TRBJ2-2 | TRBV4-2 | - | TRBD2 | TGTGCCAGCAGCCAAGACTGGTCTAGCGGGATTGCCGGGGAGCTGTTTTTT | CASSQDWSSGIAGELFF
TRBJ2-2 | TRBV11-2 | - | - | TGTGCCAGCAGCCCCAGGGTGAACACCGGGGAGCTGTTTTTT | CASSPRVNTGELFF
TRBJ2-7 | TRBV4-2 | - | - | TGTGCCAGCAGCCCCTCTGGAGGCTCCTACGAGCAGTACTTC | CASSPSGGSYEQYF
TRBJ2-7 | TRBV28 | - | TRBD1 | TGTGCCAGCAGCACGACAGGGGGCGGCTACGAGCAGTACTTC | CASSTTGGGYEQYF
TRBJ2-5 | TRBV7-2 | - | - | TGTGCCAGCAGCCCTCAGGGAAAAGAGACCCAGTACTTC | CASSPQGKETQYF
TRBJ2-1 | TRBV15 | - | - | TGTGCCACCAGCAGAGTCGGAGGGCCGGGTGAGCAGTTCTTC | CATSRVGGPGEQFF
TRBJ2-7 | TRBV4-1 | once | - | TGCGCCAGCAGCCAAGTTTTCACCCCCCCTCTGCGTGACTACGAGCAGTACTTC | CASSQVFTPPLRDYEQYF
TRBJ2-5 | TRBV10-3 | - | - | TGTGCCATCAGTGGATCTGGACTTAACAAGACCCAGTACTTC | CAISGSGLNKTQYF
TRBJ2-2 | TRBV7-8 | - | - | TGTGCCAGCAGCTTAGCGGCGTGGGGGTCGGGCGGGGAGCTGTTTTTT | CASSLAAWGSGGELFF
TRBJ1-5 | TRBV3-1/TRBV3-2 | - | - | TGTGCCAGCAGCCTCTCCGCCGGCGGCAATCAGCCCCAGCATTTT | CASSLSAGGNQPQHF
TRBJ1-1 | TRBV24-1 | - | - | TGTGCCACCAGTGATTTTAAGTGGACTGAAGCTTTCTTT | CATSDFKWTEAFF
TRBJ2-2 | TRBV7-2 | - | - | TGTGCCAGCAGCTTATTTTCACCCGCCAACACCGGGGAGCTGTTTTTT | CASSLFSPANTGELFF
TRBJ1-2 | TRBV5-1 | - | - | TGCGCCAGCAGCCCGGCGCACAACTATGGCTACACCTTC | CASSPAHNYGYTF